These 26 T cell receptor beta chains were sequenced from one sample in a study of T cells expressing NK-cell markers. Using the 5' RACE reads, TCRdb records one entry per CDR3 protein without DNA. This table holds fewer than 400,000 distinct CDR3 sequences. The sequenced sample was blood T cells: a sorted CD56 or NKG2C T cell subset, CD4+ or CD8+ T cells, or bulk PBMC T cells (not recorded which). These TCRs come from a woman aged 45-59 years in good health.

The chain is built from TRBV3-1 and TRBJ2-2; absent DNA, TCRdb's TRBD2 call cannot be checked. The CDR3 has 15 amino acids. Germline assignment: CDR1 LGHDT and CDR2 YNNKEL (reference sequence). The CDR3 region is CASRRLAGGTGELFF.

V gene TRBV7-7 combines with J gene TRBJ2-3; the TCRdb D gene call, TRBD2, has no DNA to confirm it. Germline V lookup: CDR1 SSHAT, CDR2 FNYEAQ (reference sequence). This CDR3 has 14 residues. CDR3 protein: CASSASGRADTQYF.

V and J are TRBV12-3 or TRBV12-4 and TRBJ1-1; the TCRdb call, TRBD1, lacks DNA for checking. There are 11 residues in the CDR3. The CDR3 sequence is CASSTRGQGFF.

V usage is TRBV25-1 and J usage is TRBJ1-3. The CDR3 runs to 12 residues. Germline V lookup: CDR1 MGHDK, CDR2 SYGVNS. CDR3 protein: CASSDFGNTIYF.

V and J are TRBV29-1 and TRBJ1-1. The CDR3 totals 13 residues. CDR1 and CDR2 from the germline V gene are SQVTM and ANQGSEA. The CDR3 loop is CSVGGGVDTEAFF.

The chain has TRBV2 and TRBJ1-4. This CDR3 is built from 13 residues. Germline CDR1 reads SNHLY; CDR2 reads FYNNEI. This CDR3 is CASLTATNEKLFF.

CDR3 sequence: CASSRGGVSKNIQYF. The chain carries TRBV11-3 and TRBJ2-4. The CDR3 spans 15 residues. Germline loops: CDR1 SGHNT, CDR2 YENEEA.

The chain recombines TRBV12-3 or TRBV12-4 with TRBJ2-2. This CDR3 contains 13 residues. The CDR3 protein is CASSTENTGELFF.

The rearrangement uses TRBV29-1 and TRBJ2-5; TCRdb lists TRBD2, though no DNA is available to test this call. Germline lookup yields CDR1 SQVTM and CDR2 ANQGSEA. This CDR3 spans 13 amino acids. Here the CDR3 reads CSGTSGKRETQYF.

V gene TRBV27 combines with J gene TRBJ2-5; TCRdb outputs TRBD2, but without DNA this stays unchecked. The germline gives CDR1 MNHEY, CDR2 SMNVEV (reference sequence). The CDR3 is 15 amino acids. The CDR3 region is CASSFLPLTVETQYF.

This chain links TRBV7-9 with TRBJ2-3; with no DNA, the TCRdb D assignment of TRBD2 cannot be verified. CDR1 and CDR2 (germline): SEHNR, FQNEAQ (reference sequence). The CDR3 length is 12 residues. CDR3 in amino acids: CASSRRPDTQYF.

The J gene is TRBJ2-5, the V gene TRBV19. The CDR3 has 15 amino acids. From germline, CDR1 is LNHDA and CDR2 SQIVND (reference sequence). The CDR3 reads CASSIEGGLQETQYF.

This chain connects TRBV4-1 to TRBJ1-5; absent DNA, TCRdb's TRBD1 call cannot be checked. The CDR3 spans 15 residues. Germline V lookup: CDR1 MGHRA, CDR2 YSYEKL. CDR3: CASSQEYGGWQPQHF.

V usage is TRBV3-1 and J usage is TRBJ2-5; checking the TCRdb D call of TRBD1 is not possible without DNA. From germline, CDR1 is LGHDT and CDR2 YNNKEL (reference sequence). There are 12 residues in the CDR3. CDR3 sequence: CASGAAQETQYF.

This chain uses TRBV5-6 with TRBJ1-5; lacking DNA, the TRBD1 call made by TCRdb goes unchecked. Germline CDR1 and CDR2: SGHDT and YYEEEE. The CDR3 covers 16 residues. The CDR3 here is CASSLGGVGSNQPQHF.

J is TRBJ1-3 and V is TRBV29-1. Germline CDR1 SQVTM, CDR2 ANQGSEA. The CDR3 spans 13 residues. Here the CDR3 reads CSVGHTVGNTIYF.

The rearrangement uses TRBV2 and TRBJ2-3. This CDR3 is built from 17 residues. The germline gives CDR1 SNHLY, CDR2 FYNNEI. CDR3 amino acids: CASSELVSKISTDTQYF.

The chain links TRBV12-3 or TRBV12-4 to TRBJ1-4; checking the TCRdb D call of TRBD1 is not possible without DNA. The CDR3 length is 14 residues. The CDR3 loop reads CASSPDRAREKLFF.

The chain carries TRBV4-1 and TRBJ1-6. CDR1 and CDR2 (germline): MGHRA, YSYEKL. There are 14 residues in the CDR3. CDR3 residues: CASSQDGLPSPLHF.

CDR3 protein: CASSQGGDADTQYF. V gene TRBV3-1 combines with J gene TRBJ2-3; without DNA, the TCRdb call of TRBD1 cannot be checked. CDR1 is LGHDT, CDR2 YNNKEL, per germline (reference sequence). This CDR3 has 14 residues.

V and J are TRBV7-2 and TRBJ2-1; with no DNA, the TCRdb D assignment of TRBD1 cannot be verified. Germline V lookup: CDR1 SGHTA, CDR2 FQGNSA. The CDR3 spans 15 residues. The CDR3 is CASSPNPPQGYEQFF.

CDR3 sequence: CASSLRLAGASAHDTQYF. The rearrangement uses TRBV7-8 and TRBJ2-3; the TRBD2 assignment by TCRdb is unverifiable without DNA. Germline CDR1 is SGHVS and CDR2 is FQNEAQ. This CDR3 has 18 residues.

V and J are TRBV11-2 and TRBJ2-5. The CDR3 loop spans 15 amino acids. Germline-derived CDR1 and CDR2 are SGHAT and FQNNGV. CDR3 region: CASSLEGSDKETQYF.

The J gene is TRBJ1-2, the V gene TRBV25-1. The germline V gene encodes CDR1 MGHDK and CDR2 SYGVNS. The CDR3 has 13 residues. The CDR3 reads CASSETANYGYTF.

This chain connects TRBV24-1 to TRBJ2-3. The CDR3 length is 13 residues. CDR1 and CDR2 (germline): KGHDR, SFDVKD. The CDR3 reads CATSFQGTDTQYF.

CDR3 amino acids: CASSPGGVNTGELFF. The chain joins TRBV5-1 to TRBJ2-2; TCRdb designates TRBD1, a call that cannot be tested without DNA. The CDR3 totals 15 residues. Germline loops: CDR1 SGHRS, CDR2 YFSETQ. Variable domain in full (rest from reference TRBV5-1 and TRBJ2-2): KAGVTQTPRYLIKTRGQQVTLSCSPISGHRSVSWYQQTPGQGLQFLFEYFSETQRNKGNFPGRFSGRQFSNSRSEMNVSTLELGDSALYLCASSPGGVNTGELFFGEGSRLTVL.